This T cell receptor (beta chain) was identified during a study of OX40 agonist ivuxolimab in advanced cancers. As for the study in general: It was ivuxolimab, an agonistic anti-OX40 (CD134) antibody, that patients were treated with. The eligibility criteria allowed prior anti-PD-1, anti-PD-L1 or anti-CTLA-4 therapy, and about 40% had some. Study-level findings and limits: Within 6 weeks, CD4+ and CD8+ blood T cells expanded clonally at 0.1 to 3.0 mg/kg.

Unmatched junction bases numbered 4, after V lost 3 bases and J lost 3 bases. This CDR3 has 14 amino acids. Germline CDR1 reads KGHSH; CDR2 reads LQKENI. Baseline, cycle 4 day 1, and cycle 7 day 1 were the blood sampling points. To note about this clone: The antigen is unknown.

The table came from immunoSEQ multiplex PCR; TCRdb's copy has only in-frame clones and leaves some out. The sample gives roughly 70,000 clones, more than 70% of which show up once; 0.6% to 0.85% is in the top ten. The input for sequencing was CD4+ or CD8+ T cells sorted from blood, taken in a trial of the OX40 agonist ivuxolimab. The rearrangement joins TRBV18 to TRBJ1-2, with TRBD1 matching 7 bases. This receptor was obtained from an adult with an advanced solid tumor such as melanoma, head and neck, liver or kidney cancer. In DNA form, the CDR3 reads TGTGCCAGCTCACCCTTAGACAGGGACTATGGCTACACCTTC. Translation: CASSPLDRDYGYTF.